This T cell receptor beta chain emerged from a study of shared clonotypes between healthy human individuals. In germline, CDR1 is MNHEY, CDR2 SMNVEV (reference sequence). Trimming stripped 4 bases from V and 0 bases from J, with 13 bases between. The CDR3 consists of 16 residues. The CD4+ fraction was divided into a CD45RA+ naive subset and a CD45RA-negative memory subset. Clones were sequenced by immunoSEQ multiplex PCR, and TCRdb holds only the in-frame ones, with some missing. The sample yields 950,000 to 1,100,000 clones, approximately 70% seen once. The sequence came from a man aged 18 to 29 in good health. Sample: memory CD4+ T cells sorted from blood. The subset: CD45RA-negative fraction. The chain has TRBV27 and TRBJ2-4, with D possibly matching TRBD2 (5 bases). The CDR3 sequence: CASSSAGVLAKNIQYF. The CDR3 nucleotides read TGTGCCAGCAGTTCGGCCGGGGTTCTAGCCAAAAACATTCAGTACTTC.